The 20 T cell receptor beta chains below all came from one sample that was sequenced in a study of cytotoxic CD8 clonotypes in ibrutinib-treated CLL. Measured with immunoSEQ multiplex PCR; TCRdb has only the in-frame clones, and not every one. Here the sample spans over 95,000 clones, 45% to 65% being singletons. The sequencing here drew on PBMCs, taken after 24 months of ibrutinib treatment. These receptors all come from a human donor with chronic lymphocytic leukemia.

This sequence joins TRBV6-5 and TRBJ1-6, with TRBD1 as a possible D gene (5 bases). CDR1 is MNHEY and CDR2 is SVGAGI in the germline V gene. The CDR3 sequence is 15 residues long. V lost 0 bases to trimming and J lost 5 bases, with 8 bases between them. The CDR3 DNA reads as TGTGCCAGCAGTTACTCCTGGGGGAATAATTCACCCCTCCACTTT. Translation gives CASSYSWGNNSPLHF.

This clone was seen a handful of times. The chain is built from TRBV28 and TRBJ1-1; D possibly corresponds to TRBD1 (5 bases). The CDR3 has 11 residues. Germline CDR1 reads MDHEN; CDR2 reads SYDVKM. The V gene lost 6 bases and the J gene lost 11 bases, with 13 bases spanning the gap. This CDR3 reads CASSGTHRAFF. The CDR3, as DNA: TGTGCCAGCAGCGGGACCCATCGGGCTTTCTTT. Together with reference TRBV28 and TRBJ1-1, the CDR3 gives the full variable domain: DVKVTQSSRYLVKRTGEKVFLECVQDMDHENMFWYRQDPGLGLRLIYFSYDVKMKEKGDIPEGYSVSREKKERFSLILESASTNQTSMYLCASSGTHRAFFGQGTRLTVV.

As regards this clone: The conserved closing phenylalanine or tryptophan is absent in this CDR3, likely reflecting a read error. It is unclear where the CDR3 begins or ends on the DNA, so no DNA is shown, and the CDR3 is as TCRdb lists it. This rearrangement joins TRBV7-9 to TRBJ1-2. From its first to its last residue, the CDR3 has 9 amino acids. Germline V gene sequence: CDR1 SEHNR, CDR2 FQNEAQ (reference sequence). CDR3: CASSPLPTS.

J is TRBJ2-3 and V is TRBV11-2, with D tentatively TRBD1 (6 bases). The CDR3 contains 13 residues. Trimming removed 4 bases at V and 6 bases at J, with 11 bases between. The germline V gene encodes CDR1 SGHAT and CDR2 FQNNGV. The CDR3 reads CASSSTGLDTQYF. The CDR3 DNA reads as TGTGCCAGCAGCTCCACAGGGTTGGATACGCAGTATTTT.

The gene calls are TRBV7-2 and TRBJ1-1, with D perhaps matching TRBD1 (5 bases). This CDR3 region has 14 residues. Germline V gene sequence: CDR1 SGHTA, CDR2 FQGNSA. Trimming left V 4 bases short and J 1 base short, with 10 bases between. In nucleotides, the CDR3 is TGTGCCAGCAGCTCAGGGATAACGAACACTGAAGCTTTCTTT. Its translation: CASSSGITNTEAFF. Full variable domain (outside the CDR3, taken from reference TRBV7-2 and TRBJ1-1): GAGVSQSPSNKVTEKGKDVELRCDPISGHTALYWYRQSLGQGLEFLIYFQGNSAPDKSGLPSDRFSAERTGGSVSTLTIQRTQQEDSAVYLCASSSGITNTEAFFGQGTRLTVV.

The chain uses TRBV5-6 and TRBJ1-6, with D uncertain. Germline CDR1 and CDR2: SGHDT and YYEEEE. V was clipped by 2 bases and J by 7 bases, with 4 bases between them. This CDR3 is 12 amino acids long. CDR3 sequence reads: CASSFQNSPLHF. The CDR3 region has the DNA TGTGCCAGCAGCTTCCAGAATTCACCCCTCCACTTT.

This chain connects TRBV5-6 to TRBJ2-5; 8 nucleotides match TRBD2. CDR1 and CDR2 (germline): SGHDT, YYEEEE. V shed 0 bases and J 0 bases; nucleotides not matched to a gene: 7. The CDR3 is made up of 17 amino acids. The CDR3 bases are TGTGCCAGCAGCTTGGGAGCGGGACTAGTGTACCAAGAGACCCAGTACTTC. Protein sequence: CASSLGAGLVYQETQYF.

J is TRBJ1-1 and V is TRBV30, with D possibly matching TRBD1 (6 bases). CDR1 and CDR2 from the germline V gene are GTSNPN and SVGIG (reference sequence). V was trimmed by 3 bases and J by 3 bases, leaving 14 bases between them. This CDR3 is built from 14 residues. CDR3 sequence reads: CAWRHTQGHTEAFF. CDR3 bases: TGTGCCTGGAGGCATACACAGGGACACACTGAAGCTTTCTTT.

The rearrangement joins TRBV4-1 to TRBJ1-1, with TRBD1 identical over 7 bases. This CDR3 contains 16 residues. After removal of 0 bases from V and 10 bases from J, the junction contained 14 bases not matched to a gene. The V gene's germline CDR1 is MGHRA and CDR2 YSYEKL. CDR3 in amino acids: CASSQDPGGRVKGAFF. In nucleotides, the CDR3 is TGCGCCAGCAGCCAAGACCCAGGGGGAAGAGTAAAGGGAGCTTTCTTT.

The V call is TRBV21-1, the J call TRBJ1-5; the D call in the table, TRBD1, was not verified against the DNA. TRBV21-1 is given as a pseudogene. The length of the CDR3 is 15 residues. This CDR3 reads CAGSFSDRQNQPQHF. For the CDR3, the DNA is TGTGCCGGATCGTTCTCCGACAGACAAAATCAGCCCCAGCATTTT.

V gene TRBV30 combines with J gene TRBJ1-5; D ambiguous. Trimming took off 1 base at V and 2 bases at J, with 12 bases between the two ends. The CDR3 is 15 amino acids. Germline-derived CDR1 and CDR2 are GTSNPN and SVGIG (reference sequence). CDR3 in amino acids: CAWSGPMDGNQPQHF. The DNA for the CDR3 is TGTGCCTGGAGTGGGCCGATGGACGGCAATCAGCCCCAGCATTTT.

The chain recombines TRBV5-4 with TRBJ2-3; no clear D. In germline, CDR1 is SGHNT, CDR2 YYREEE (reference sequence). This CDR3 region has 13 residues. Trimming stripped 6 bases from V and 0 bases from J, with 8 bases between. The CDR3 reads CASTLASTDTQYF. For the CDR3, the DNA is TGTGCCAGCACCCTCGCTAGCACAGATACGCAGTATTTT.

V and J are TRBV9 and TRBJ1-6; unclear D gene. The CDR3 is 13 amino acids. Germline V gene data show CDR1 as SGDLS and CDR2 as YYNGEE. V was cut by 1 base and J by 10 bases, with 9 bases left in between. CDR3 protein: CASSVLPESPLHF. CDR3 DNA sequence: TGTGCCAGCAGCGTACTCCCGGAGTCACCCCTCCACTTT.

The DNA for the CDR3 is TGCGCCAGCCGCGGGACAGGGGAATATGAGCAGTTCTTC. This codes for CASRGTGEYEQFF. The chain combines TRBV10-1 with TRBJ2-1, with 10 bases lining up with TRBD1. J gave up 8 bases and V 8 bases, and 6 bases lay outside the gene matches. Germline CDR1 reads WNHNN; CDR2 reads SYGVQD (reference sequence). CDR3 length: 13 amino acids.

This clone appeared a single time. J is TRBJ2-2 and V is TRBV11-3; 9 nucleotides align to TRBD1. The CDR3 sequence is 14 residues long. V was clipped by 6 bases and J by 6 bases; unmatched bases: 5. CDR1 is SGHNT, CDR2 YENEEA, per germline. The CDR3 here is CASSPQGAPGELFF. For the CDR3, the DNA is TGTGCCAGCAGTCCACAGGGGGCGCCCGGGGAGCTGTTTTTT. Supplemented by reference TRBV11-3 and TRBJ2-2, the full variable domain reads EAGVVQSPRYKIIEKKQPVAFWCNPISGHNTLYWYLQNLGQGPELLIRYENEEAVDDSQLPKDRFSAERLKGVDSTLKIQPAELGDSAVYLCASSPQGAPGELFFGEGSRLTVL.

The V call is TRBV29-1, the J call TRBJ2-3; D not resolved. This CDR3 contains 13 residues. V lost 6 bases, J lost 4 bases, and 14 bases lay in between. CDR1 is SQVTM and CDR2 is ANQGSEA in the germline V gene. The chain's CDR3 is CSVERNGPDTQYF. In DNA form, the CDR3 reads TGCAGCGTAGAGAGGAACGGTCCAGATACGCAGTATTTT.

The chain couples TRBV5-4 to TRBJ2-6; unclear D gene. The germline CDR1 and CDR2 sequences are SGHNT and YYREEE (reference sequence). The CDR3 totals 15 residues. V dropped 3 bases and J dropped 1 base, with 8 bases sitting between them. The CDR3 DNA sequence: TGTGCCAGCAGCTCGCCGGCTTCTGGGGCCAACGTCCTGACTTTC. Amino acids: CASSSPASGANVLTF.

This clone was observed a few times. This chain joins TRBV2 and TRBJ2-7; no clear D. The V end was cut by 4 bases, the J end by 2 bases, with 3 bases between. This CDR3 is 11 amino acids long. The germline V gene has CDR1 SNHLY and CDR2 FYNNEI. CDR3 sequence: CASSVTYEQYF. The CDR3 DNA sequence: TGTGCCAGCAGTGTAACCTACGAGCAGTACTTC. Filled out from reference TRBV2 and TRBJ2-7, the complete variable domain reads EPEVTQTPSHQVTQMGQEVILRCVPISNHLYFYWYRQILGQKVEFLVSFYNNEISEKSEIFDDQFSVERPDGSNFTLKIRSTKLEDSAMYFCASSVTYEQYFGPGTRLTVT.

This chain uses TRBV6-6 with TRBJ1-2; no firm D call. CDR1 and CDR2 (germline): MNHNY, SVGAGI (reference sequence). The CDR3 covers 13 residues. Trimming shortened V by 6 bases and J by 2 bases, and 10 bases separated the two germline ends. The CDR3 nucleotides read TGTGCCAGCAGCTTCGACGGGAACTATGGCTACACCTTC. Protein sequence: CASSFDGNYGYTF.

This rearrangement joins TRBV28 to TRBJ1-2; D remains ambiguous. The CDR3 runs 13 residues. Trimming took off 2 bases at V and 8 bases at J, with 12 bases between the two ends. Germline V gene data show CDR1 as MDHEN and CDR2 as SYDVKM. The DNA of the CDR3 is TGTGCCAGCAGTTTACCCCATACGGGAGGCTACACCTTC. Amino acids: CASSLPHTGGYTF.